This T cell receptor beta chain is from a study of CD8+CD57+ T cells in acquired aplastic anemia. Overall study context: Sorting CD4+ and CD8+ cells gave DNA averaging about 2.9 ug. Healthy donor CD4+ samples were sequenced to a depth that averaged around 11 million reads.

This clonotype occurred many times. TCR beta VDJ and CDR3 profiling used genomic DNA as template. TCRdb re-derived calls from the reads in MiXCR, one entry per CDR3 protein. The sample has around 150,000 distinct CDR3 sequences, 41% seen once. Germline values: CDR1 SGDLS, CDR2 YYNGEE. Germline trimming cut 4 bases from V and 3 bases from J; bases unmatched to any gene: 10. The CDR3 runs to 16 residues. The chain employs TRBV9 and TRBJ2-3; TRBD2 agrees at 8 bases. The TCR sequence derives from a human donor in good health, serving as a control. Material: sorted CD4+, CD8+, or CD8+CD57+ T cells (not recorded which) from PBMCs. In DNA, the CDR3 is TGTGCCAGCAGCCGCTGGGGGCGGGGGGAAACAGATACGCAGTATTTT. Its translation: CASSRWGRGETDTQYF.